A selection of T cell receptor beta chains follows, all from one sample in a study of vaccination and CD4 T cells after COVID-19. The antigens these receptors bind are not known. TCRdb fed the PCR reads into MiXCR, producing one record per CDR3 protein. The sample shows 7,000 or so distinct CDR3 sequences, roughly two fifths of them seen only once. Source material: CD4+ T cells from blood, cultured in vitro. Receptors originate from a human donor in good health. CDR3s include the opening cysteine and the closing phenylalanine or tryptophan. Each record gives: V gene, D gene, J gene, clone size, CDR3 DNA, CDR3 protein. D genes are given only for firm matches. Size tells how often a clone was seen (once, few, many) or the class of an expanded clone, and some rows leave it out.

TRBV6-1	-	TRBJ2-1	-	TGTGCCAGCAGCAAACTCCTCAATGAGCAGTTCTTC	CASSKLLNEQFF
TRBV10-1	-	TRBJ1-1	-	TGCGCCAGCAGTGAATCGGCAGGGCTGCACACTGAAGCTTTCTTT	CASSESAGLHTEAFF
TRBV6-2/TRBV6-3	-	TRBJ1-2	-	TGTGCCAGCAGTTACGCCTCTAACTATGGCTACACCTTC	CASSYASNYGYTF
TRBV20-1	-	TRBJ1-5	-	TGCAGTGCTAGAGAAAACCGGGCCAATCAGCCCCAGCATTTT	CSARENRANQPQHF
TRBV19	TRBD1	TRBJ1-6	few	TGTGCCACCGGACAGGGGCTTGCACCCCTCCACTTT	CATGQGLAPLHF
TRBV28	TRBD1	TRBJ1-3	-	TGTGCCAGCAGTTCGTCCCGGGACAGGGGAGCGGGAAACACCATATATTTT	CASSSSRDRGAGNTIYF
TRBV6-1	TRBD1	TRBJ1-1	few	TGTGCCAGCCTACAGGGGGCAGGGGGCACTGAAGCTTTCTTT	CASLQGAGGTEAFF
TRBV6-1	-	TRBJ1-1	-	TGTGCCAGCAGTGCGACGACATTGAACACTGAAGCTTTCTTT	CASSATTLNTEAFF
TRBV10-2	TRBD1	TRBJ1-1	-	TGCGCCAGCAGAGACAGGGTTATGAACACTGAAGCTTTCTTT	CASRDRVMNTEAFF
TRBV7-9	-	TRBJ2-7	few	TGTGCCAGCAGCTCAGGGTGGGCAGGGGAGTTGAACGAGCAGTACTTC	CASSSGWAGELNEQYF
TRBV20-1	-	TRBJ1-1	-	TGCAGTGCTAGCCTCATGGGGAGGGGTCGTGGCACTGAAGCTTTCTTT	CSASLMGRGRGTEAFF
TRBV7-2	TRBD1	TRBJ2-7	-	TGTGCCAGCAGCCCCGGGACAGGGAATCCTGCCTACGAGCAGTACTTC	CASSPGTGNPAYEQYF
TRBV4-1	-	TRBJ1-5	few	TGCGCCAGCAGCCAAGATGATTCAGGCGGCAATCAGCCCCAGCATTTT	CASSQDDSGGNQPQHF
TRBV5-4	-	TRBJ1-6	few	TGTGCCAGCAGCGAGGTCCCGTCGGATTCACCCCTCCACTTT	CASSEVPSDSPLHF
TRBV6-1	-	TRBJ1-5	few	TGTGCCAGCAGAGGACAGCACATCAACAATCAGCCCCAGCATTTT	CASRGQHINNQPQHF
TRBV6-1	TRBD2	TRBJ2-1	few	TGTGCCAGCAGCTGGGGGCGGGGGGGCTTCAATGAGCAGTTCTTC	CASSWGRGGFNEQFF
TRBV5-8	TRBD1	TRBJ1-6	few	TGTGCCAGCAGCTTGGGGGGGACAGGGGGTAATTCACCCCTCCACTTT	CASSLGGTGGNSPLHF
TRBV27	-	TRBJ2-4	-	TGTGCCAGCAGTTCCGACAGATTGGGCATTCAGTACTTC	CASSSDRLGIQYF
TRBV7-2	-	TRBJ2-2	few	TGTGCCAGCGGCCGGGACACCACCGGGGAGCTGTTTTTT	CASGRDTTGELFF
TRBV12-3/TRBV12-4	-	TRBJ1-1	-	TGTGCCAGCAGTCCAGGGTGGACTGAAGCTTTCTTT	CASSPGWTEAFF
TRBV6-2/TRBV6-3	TRBD2	TRBJ2-3	few	TGTGCCAGCAGTACCCCCGGGGGGTTGATGCCCCCGTATTTT	CASSTPGGLMPPYF
TRBV4-1	-	TRBJ1-5	-	TGCGCCAGCAGCCAACTTACCGCATATCAGCCCCAGCATTTT	CASSQLTAYQPQHF
TRBV28	-	TRBJ1-6	-	TGTGCCAGCAGCTTCCCAGGGTCCCTGGGTTCACCCCTCCACTTT	CASSFPGSLGSPLHF
TRBV6-2/TRBV6-3	TRBD1	TRBJ2-1	-	TGTGCCAGCAGTTGGGGGACAGGGGGCTCCTACAATGAGCAGTTCTTC	CASSWGTGGSYNEQFF
TRBV6-1	-	TRBJ1-2	-	TGTGCCAGCATACTAATCCCCGACAGCTTTTCTAACTATGGCTACACCTTC	CASILIPDSFSNYGYTF
TRBV23-1	-	TRBJ1-6	-	TGCGCCAGCAGTCACGGCAGCCCCTTGTCCCATAATTCACCCCTCCACTTT	CASSHGSPLSHNSPLHF
TRBV20-1	TRBD1	TRBJ2-1	-	TGCAGTGCTATACTTTCGGGACAGGTCCAGTTCTTC	CSAILSGQVQFF
TRBV27	-	TRBJ2-5	-	TGTGCCAGCAGGGCGATGGGGAGTCAAGAGACCCAGTACTTC	CASRAMGSQETQYF
TRBV5-4	TRBD2	TRBJ2-5	-	TGTGCCAGCAGCTTTTCTAGCGGGGGGGTGGAGACCCAGTACTTC	CASSFSSGGVETQYF
TRBV11-2	TRBD1	TRBJ2-1	-	TGTGCCAGCAGACACAACCCCGGGACAGCCTCAGGTGAGCAGTTCTTC	CASRHNPGTASGEQFF
TRBV6-5	-	TRBJ2-3	-	TGTGCCAGCAGTTACTTCGCGGGAAATATCCGCGCGGATACGCAGTATTTT	CASSYFAGNIRADTQYF
TRBV7-2	-	TRBJ2-4	few	TGTGCCAGCAGCTTCAGCTTATCCAAAAACATTCAGTACTTC	CASSFSLSKNIQYF